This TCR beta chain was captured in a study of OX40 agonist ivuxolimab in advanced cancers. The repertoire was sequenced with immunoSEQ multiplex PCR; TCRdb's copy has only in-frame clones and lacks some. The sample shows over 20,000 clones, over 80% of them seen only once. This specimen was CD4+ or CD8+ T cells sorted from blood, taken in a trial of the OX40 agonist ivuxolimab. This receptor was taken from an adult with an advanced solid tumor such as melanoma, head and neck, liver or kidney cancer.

The CDR3, as DNA: TGTGCCAGCAGTTACTTGGGGGGCGAGACCCAGTACTTC. Translation gives CASSYLGGETQYF. This chain connects TRBV6-5 to TRBJ2-5, with D tentatively TRBD1 or TRBD2 (6 bases each). Germline CDR1 is MNHEY and CDR2 is SVGAGI. The CDR3 totals 13 residues. V lost 1 base to trimming and J lost 5 bases, with 8 bases between them.